This T cell receptor beta chain originates from a study of blood T cell repertoires in COVID-19. CDR1 is LGHDT and CDR2 is YNNKEL in the germline V gene (reference sequence). The length of the CDR3 is 16 residues. Trimming cost V 1 base and J 3 bases, with 15 bases left between them. In the authors' workflow: Researchers report that nucleated cell counts were estimated from reference gene primer amplification. This table comes from immunoSEQ multiplex PCR, and its TCRdb copy is limited to in-frame clones, with some not included. That table supplies the V and J calls and clone size; D and trimming were determined from the DNA. Counted here are some 140,000 clones, over 60% occurring once; the ten biggest clones make up roughly 14%.

This clonotype was sampled from a man at least 80 years old with acute or convalescent COVID-19. The chain is built from TRBV3-1 (or the pseudogene TRBV3-2) and TRBJ2-5, with D perhaps TRBD2 (5 bases). The sequencing sample was made of peripheral blood. This chain's CDR3 is CASSQGPGMGEETQYF. CDR3 nucleotide sequence: TGTGCCAGCAGCCAAGGGCCTGGGATGGGAGAAGAGACCCAGTACTTC.